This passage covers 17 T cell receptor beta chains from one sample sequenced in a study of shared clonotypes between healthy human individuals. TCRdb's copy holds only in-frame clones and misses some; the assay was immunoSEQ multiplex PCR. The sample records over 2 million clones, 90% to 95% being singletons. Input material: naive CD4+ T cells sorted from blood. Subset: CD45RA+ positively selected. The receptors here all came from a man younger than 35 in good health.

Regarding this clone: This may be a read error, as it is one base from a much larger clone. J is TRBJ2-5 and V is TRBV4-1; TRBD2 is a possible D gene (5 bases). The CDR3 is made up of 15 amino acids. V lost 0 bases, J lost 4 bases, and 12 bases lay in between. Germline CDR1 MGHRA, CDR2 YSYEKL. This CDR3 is CASSQELVSRETQYF. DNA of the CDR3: TGCGCCAGCAGCCAAGAACTAGTTTCGCGAGAGACCCAGTACTTC.

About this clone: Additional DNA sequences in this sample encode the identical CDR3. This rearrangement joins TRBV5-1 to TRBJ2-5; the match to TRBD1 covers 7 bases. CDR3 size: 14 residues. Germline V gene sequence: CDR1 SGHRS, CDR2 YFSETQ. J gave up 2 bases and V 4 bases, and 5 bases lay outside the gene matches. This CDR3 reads CASSPGTAQETQYF. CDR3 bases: TGCGCCAGCAGCCCAGGGACAGCTCAAGAGACCCAGTACTTC.

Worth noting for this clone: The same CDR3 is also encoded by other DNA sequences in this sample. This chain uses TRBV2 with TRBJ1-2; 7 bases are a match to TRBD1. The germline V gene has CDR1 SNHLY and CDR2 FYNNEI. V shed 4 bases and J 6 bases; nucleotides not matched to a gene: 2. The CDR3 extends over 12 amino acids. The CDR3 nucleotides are TGTGCCAGCAGTGCGACAGGGAATGGCTACACCTTC. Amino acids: CASSATGNGYTF. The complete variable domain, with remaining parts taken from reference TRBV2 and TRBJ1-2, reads EPEVTQTPSHQVTQMGQEVILRCVPISNHLYFYWYRQILGQKVEFLVSFYNNEISEKSEIFDDQFSVERPDGSNFTLKIRSTKLEDSAMYFCASSATGNGYTFGSGTRLTVV.

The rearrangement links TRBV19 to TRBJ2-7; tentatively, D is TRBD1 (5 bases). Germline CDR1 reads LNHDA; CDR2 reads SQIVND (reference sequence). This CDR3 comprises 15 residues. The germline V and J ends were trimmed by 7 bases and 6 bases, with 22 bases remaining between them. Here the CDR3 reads CASTRGAEGAGEQYF. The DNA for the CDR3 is TGTGCCAGTACTCGTGGGGCCGAAGGGGCTGGCGAGCAGTACTTC.

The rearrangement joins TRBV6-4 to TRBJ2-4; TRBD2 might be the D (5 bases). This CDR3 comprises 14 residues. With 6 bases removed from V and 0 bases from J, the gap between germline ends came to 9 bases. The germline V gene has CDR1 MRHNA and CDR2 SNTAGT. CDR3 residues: CASSPRGAKNIQYF. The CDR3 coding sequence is TGTGCCAGCAGCCCCCGGGGAGCCAAAAACATTCAGTACTTC.

The CDR3 DNA follows: TGTGCCAGCAGTTCCGTCCAAGGGCAGGGATGGGGCTACACCTTC. As protein: CASSSVQGQGWGYTF. The V call is TRBV27, the J call TRBJ1-2; the D gene is possibly TRBD1 (5 bases). The ends were cut back, 4 bases at V and 8 bases at J, with 20 bases in the middle. The CDR3 length is 15 residues. Germline values: CDR1 MNHEY, CDR2 SMNVEV (reference sequence).

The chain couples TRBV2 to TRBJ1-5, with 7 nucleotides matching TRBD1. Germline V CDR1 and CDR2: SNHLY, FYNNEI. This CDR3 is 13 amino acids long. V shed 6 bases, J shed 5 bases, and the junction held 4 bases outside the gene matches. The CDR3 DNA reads TGTGCCAGCAGCCAAGACAGGGATCAGCCCCAGCATTTT. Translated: CASSQDRDQPQHF. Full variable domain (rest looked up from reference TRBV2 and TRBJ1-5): EPEVTQTPSHQVTQMGQEVILRCVPISNHLYFYWYRQILGQKVEFLVSFYNNEISEKSEIFDDQFSVERPDGSNFTLKIRSTKLEDSAMYFCASSQDRDQPQHFGDGTRLSIL.

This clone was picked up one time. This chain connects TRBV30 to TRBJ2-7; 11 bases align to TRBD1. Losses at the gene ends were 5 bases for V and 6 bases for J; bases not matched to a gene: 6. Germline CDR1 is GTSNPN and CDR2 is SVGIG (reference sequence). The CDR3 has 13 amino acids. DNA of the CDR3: TGTGCCTGGCGGCCGGGACAGGGGGTCGAGCAGTACTTC. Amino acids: CAWRPGQGVEQYF. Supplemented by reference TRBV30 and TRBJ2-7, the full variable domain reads SQTIHQWPATLVQPVGSPLSLECTVEGTSNPNLYWYRQAAGRGLQLLFYSVGIGQISSEVPQNLSASRPQDRQFILSSKKLLLSDSGFYLCAWRPGQGVEQYFGPGTRLTVT.

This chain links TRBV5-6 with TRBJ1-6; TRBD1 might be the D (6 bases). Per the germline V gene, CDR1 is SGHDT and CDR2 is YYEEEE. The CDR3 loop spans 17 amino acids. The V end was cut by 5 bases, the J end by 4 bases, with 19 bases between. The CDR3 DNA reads TGTGCCAGCAGTGGAGTGACAGGAGGGGCATATAATTCACCCCTCCACTTT. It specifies CASSGVTGGAYNSPLHF.

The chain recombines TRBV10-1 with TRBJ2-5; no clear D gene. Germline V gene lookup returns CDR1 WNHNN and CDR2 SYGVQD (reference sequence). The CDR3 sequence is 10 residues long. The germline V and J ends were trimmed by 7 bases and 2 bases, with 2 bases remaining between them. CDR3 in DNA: TGCGCCAGCATGCAAGAGACCCAGTACTTC. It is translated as CASMQETQYF.

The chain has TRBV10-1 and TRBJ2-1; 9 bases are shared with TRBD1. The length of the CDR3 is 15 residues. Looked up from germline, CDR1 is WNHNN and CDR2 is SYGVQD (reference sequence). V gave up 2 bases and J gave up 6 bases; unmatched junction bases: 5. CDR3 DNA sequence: TGCGCCAGCAGTGAGGTGGGGACAGGGTTCAATGAGCAGTTCTTC. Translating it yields CASSEVGTGFNEQFF.

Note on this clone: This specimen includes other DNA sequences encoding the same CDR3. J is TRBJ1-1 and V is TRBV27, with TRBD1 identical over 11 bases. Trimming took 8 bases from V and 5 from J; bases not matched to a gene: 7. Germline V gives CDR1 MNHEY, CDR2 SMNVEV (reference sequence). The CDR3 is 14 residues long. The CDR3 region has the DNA TGTGCCAGCTCTCCCGGGACAGGGGGAACTGAAGCTTTCTTT. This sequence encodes CASSPGTGGTEAFF.

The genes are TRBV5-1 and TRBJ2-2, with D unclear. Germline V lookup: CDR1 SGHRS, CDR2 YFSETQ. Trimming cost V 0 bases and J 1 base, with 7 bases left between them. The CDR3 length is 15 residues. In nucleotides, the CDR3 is TGCGCCAGCAGCTTGGATACGGTGAACACCGGGGAGCTGTTTTTT. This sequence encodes CASSLDTVNTGELFF. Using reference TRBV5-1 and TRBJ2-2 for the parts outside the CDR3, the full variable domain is KAGVTQTPRYLIKTRGQQVTLSCSPISGHRSVSWYQQTPGQGLQFLFEYFSETQRNKGNFPGRFSGRQFSNSRSEMNVSTLELGDSALYLCASSLDTVNTGELFFGEGSRLTVL.

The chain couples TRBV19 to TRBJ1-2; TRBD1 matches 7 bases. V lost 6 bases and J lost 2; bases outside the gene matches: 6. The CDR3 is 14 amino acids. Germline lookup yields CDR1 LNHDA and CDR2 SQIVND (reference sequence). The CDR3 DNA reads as TGTGCCAGTAGGGAACAGGGGAGCAACTATGGCTACACCTTC. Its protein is CASREQGSNYGYTF.

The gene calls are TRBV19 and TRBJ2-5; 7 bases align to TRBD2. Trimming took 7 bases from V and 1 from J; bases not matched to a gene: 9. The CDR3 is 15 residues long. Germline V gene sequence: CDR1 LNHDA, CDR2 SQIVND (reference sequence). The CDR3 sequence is CASKPVAGVQETQYF. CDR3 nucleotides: TGTGCCAGTAAGCCGGTGGCGGGGGTCCAAGAGACCCAGTACTTC.

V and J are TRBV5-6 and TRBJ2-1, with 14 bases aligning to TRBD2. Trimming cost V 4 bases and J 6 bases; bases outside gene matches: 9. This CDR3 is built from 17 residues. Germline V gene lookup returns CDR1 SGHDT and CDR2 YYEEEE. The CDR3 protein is CASSILPGLAGVNEQFF. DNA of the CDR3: TGTGCCAGCAGCATACTCCCGGGACTAGCGGGAGTCAATGAGCAGTTCTTC. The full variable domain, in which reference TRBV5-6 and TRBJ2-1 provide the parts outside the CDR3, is DAGVTQSPTHLIKTRGQQVTLRCSPKSGHDTVSWYQQALGQGPQFIFQYYEEEERQRGNFPDRFSGHQFPNYSSELNVNALLLGDSALYLCASSILPGLAGVNEQFFGPGTRLTVL.

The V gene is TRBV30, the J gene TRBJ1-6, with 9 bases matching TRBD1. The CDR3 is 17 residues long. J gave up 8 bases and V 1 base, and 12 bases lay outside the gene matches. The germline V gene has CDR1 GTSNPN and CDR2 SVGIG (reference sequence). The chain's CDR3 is CAWSALQGARSDSPLHF. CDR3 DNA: TGTGCCTGGAGTGCCTTACAGGGGGCGAGGTCGGATTCACCCCTCCACTTT.